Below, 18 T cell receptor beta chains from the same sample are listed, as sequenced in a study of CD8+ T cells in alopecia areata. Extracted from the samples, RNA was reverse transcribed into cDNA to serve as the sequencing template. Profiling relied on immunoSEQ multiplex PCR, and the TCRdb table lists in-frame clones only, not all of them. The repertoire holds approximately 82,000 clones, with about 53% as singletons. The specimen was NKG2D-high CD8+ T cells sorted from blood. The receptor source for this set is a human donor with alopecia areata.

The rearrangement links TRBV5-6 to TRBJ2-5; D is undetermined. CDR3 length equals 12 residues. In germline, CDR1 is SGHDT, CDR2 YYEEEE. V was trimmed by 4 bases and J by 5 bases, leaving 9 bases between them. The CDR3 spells CASSLIDETQYF. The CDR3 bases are TGTGCCAGCAGCCTGATCGACGAGACCCAGTACTTC.

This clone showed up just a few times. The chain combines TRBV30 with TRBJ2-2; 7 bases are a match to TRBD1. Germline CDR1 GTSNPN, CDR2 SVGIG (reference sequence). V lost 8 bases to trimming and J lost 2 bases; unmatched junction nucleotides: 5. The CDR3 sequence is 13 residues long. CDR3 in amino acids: CARDRANTGELFF. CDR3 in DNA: TGTGCCAGAGACAGGGCTAACACCGGGGAGCTGTTTTTT.

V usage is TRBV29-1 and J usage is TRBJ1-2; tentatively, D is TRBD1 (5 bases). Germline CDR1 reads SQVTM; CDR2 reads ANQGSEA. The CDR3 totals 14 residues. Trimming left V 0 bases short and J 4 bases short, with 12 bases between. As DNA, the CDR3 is TGCAGCGTTGAAGAGACCGGGGGAGTCTATGGCTACACCTTC. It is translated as CSVEETGGVYGYTF.

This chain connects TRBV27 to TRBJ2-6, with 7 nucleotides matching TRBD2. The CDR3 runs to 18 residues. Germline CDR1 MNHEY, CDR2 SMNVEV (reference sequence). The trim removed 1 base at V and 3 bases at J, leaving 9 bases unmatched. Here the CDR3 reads CASSLFAGERGGANVLTF. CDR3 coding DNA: TGTGCCAGCAGTTTATTCGCGGGGGAGCGCGGTGGGGCCAACGTCCTGACTTTC. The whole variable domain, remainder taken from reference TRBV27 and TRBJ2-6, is EAQVTQNPRYLITVTGKKLTVTCSQNMNHEYMSWYRQDPGLGLRQIYYSMNVEVTDKGDVPEGYKVSRKEKRNFPLILESPSPNQTSLYFCASSLFAGERGGANVLTFGAGSRLTVL.

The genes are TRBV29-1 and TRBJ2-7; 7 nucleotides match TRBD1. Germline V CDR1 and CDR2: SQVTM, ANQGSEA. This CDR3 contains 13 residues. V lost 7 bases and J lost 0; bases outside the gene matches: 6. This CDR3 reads CSATGTASYEQYF. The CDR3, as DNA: TGCAGCGCCACCGGGACAGCCTCCTACGAGCAGTACTTC.

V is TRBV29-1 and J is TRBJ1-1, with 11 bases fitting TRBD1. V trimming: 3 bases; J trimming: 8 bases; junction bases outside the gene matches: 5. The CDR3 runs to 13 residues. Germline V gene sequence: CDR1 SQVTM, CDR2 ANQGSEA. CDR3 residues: CSVDIGQGAEAFF. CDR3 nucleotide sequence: TGCAGCGTTGACATAGGACAGGGGGCGGAAGCTTTCTTT.

The CDR3 bases are TGTGCCAGCAGCTTACCTCTGCTAGAGAACACCGGGGAGCTGTTTTTT. Amino acid sequence: CASSLPLLENTGELFF. This chain joins TRBV7-2 and TRBJ2-2, with D hard to call. V dropped 2 bases and J dropped 1 base, with 11 bases sitting between them. Germline values: CDR1 SGHTA, CDR2 FQGNSA. The CDR3 is 16 amino acids.

The CDR3 region is CSVWTGGGQPQHF. The CDR3 DNA is TGCAGCGTTTGGACAGGGGGCGGTCAGCCCCAGCATTTT. The chain carries TRBV29-1 and TRBJ1-5; 11 nucleotides match TRBD1. With V trimmed by 5 bases and J by 6 bases, 3 bases remained unmatched. Germline CDR1 is SQVTM and CDR2 is ANQGSEA. This CDR3 has 13 amino acids.

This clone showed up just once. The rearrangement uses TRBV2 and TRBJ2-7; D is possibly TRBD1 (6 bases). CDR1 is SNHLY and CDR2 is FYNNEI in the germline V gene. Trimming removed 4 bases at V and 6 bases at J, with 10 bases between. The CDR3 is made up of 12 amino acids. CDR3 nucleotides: TGTGCCAGCAGTGTAATCAGGGGCGAGCAGTACTTC. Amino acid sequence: CASSVIRGEQYF.

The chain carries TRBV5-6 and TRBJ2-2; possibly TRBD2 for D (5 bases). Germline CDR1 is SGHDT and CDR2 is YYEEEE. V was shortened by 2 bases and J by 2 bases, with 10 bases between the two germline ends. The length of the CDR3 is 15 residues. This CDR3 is CASSFGLSNTGELFF. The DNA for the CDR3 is TGTGCCAGCAGCTTTGGACTTTCCAACACCGGGGAGCTGTTTTTT.

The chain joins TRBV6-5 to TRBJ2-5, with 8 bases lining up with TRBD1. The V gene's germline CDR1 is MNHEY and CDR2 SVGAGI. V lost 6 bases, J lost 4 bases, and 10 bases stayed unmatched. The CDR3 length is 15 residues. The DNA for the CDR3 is TGTGCCAGCAGCCAGTCGACAGGGGTCAGAGAGACCCAGTACTTC. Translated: CASSQSTGVRETQYF.

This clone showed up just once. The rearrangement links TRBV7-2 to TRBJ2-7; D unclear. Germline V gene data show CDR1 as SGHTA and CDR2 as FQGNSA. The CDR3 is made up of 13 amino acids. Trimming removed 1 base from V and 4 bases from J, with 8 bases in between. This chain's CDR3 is CASSLGTHYEQYF. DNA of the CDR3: TGTGCCAGCAGCTTAGGGACCCATTACGAGCAGTACTTC.

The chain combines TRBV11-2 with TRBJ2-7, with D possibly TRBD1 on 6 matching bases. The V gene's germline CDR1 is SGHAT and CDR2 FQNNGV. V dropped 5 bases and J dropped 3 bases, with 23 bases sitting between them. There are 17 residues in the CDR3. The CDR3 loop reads CASSGLEGETRFYEQYF. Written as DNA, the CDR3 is TGTGCCAGCAGCGGGCTCGAGGGGGAAACTCGATTCTACGAGCAGTACTTC.

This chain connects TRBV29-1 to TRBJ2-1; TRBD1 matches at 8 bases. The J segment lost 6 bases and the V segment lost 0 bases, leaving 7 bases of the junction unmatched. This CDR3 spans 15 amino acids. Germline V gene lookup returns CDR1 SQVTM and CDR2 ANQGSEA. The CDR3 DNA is TGCAGCGTTGAAGATCCCTGGACAGGGTCCAATGAGCAGTTCTTC. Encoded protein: CSVEDPWTGSNEQFF.

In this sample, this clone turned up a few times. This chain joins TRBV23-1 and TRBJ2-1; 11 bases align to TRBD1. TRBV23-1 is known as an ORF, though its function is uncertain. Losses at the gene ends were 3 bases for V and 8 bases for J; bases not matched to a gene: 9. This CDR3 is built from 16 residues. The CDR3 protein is CASSHTGQGARYEQFF. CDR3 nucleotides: TGCGCCAGCAGTCATACCGGACAGGGGGCGAGGTATGAGCAGTTCTTC.

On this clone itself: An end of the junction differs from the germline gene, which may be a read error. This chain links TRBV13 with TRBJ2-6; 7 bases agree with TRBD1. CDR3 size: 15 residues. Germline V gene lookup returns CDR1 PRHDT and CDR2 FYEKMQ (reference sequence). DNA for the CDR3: TGTGCCAGCAGCCTAGGGGGCTTTGGGGCCAACGTCCTGACTTTC. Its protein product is CASSLGGFGANVLTF. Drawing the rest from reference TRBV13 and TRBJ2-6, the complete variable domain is AAGVIQSPRHLIKEKRETATLKCYPIPRHDTVYWYQQGPGQDPQFLISFYEKMQSDKGSIPDRFSAQQFSDYHSELNMSSLELGDSALYFCASSLGGFGANVLTFGAGSRLTVL.

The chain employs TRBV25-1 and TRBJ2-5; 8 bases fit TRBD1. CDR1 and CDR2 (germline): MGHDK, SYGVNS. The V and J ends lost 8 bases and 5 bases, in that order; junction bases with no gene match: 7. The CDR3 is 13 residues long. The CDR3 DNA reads TGTGCCAGCCGAGGGTACAGGGGGGAGACCCAGTACTTC. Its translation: CASRGYRGETQYF.

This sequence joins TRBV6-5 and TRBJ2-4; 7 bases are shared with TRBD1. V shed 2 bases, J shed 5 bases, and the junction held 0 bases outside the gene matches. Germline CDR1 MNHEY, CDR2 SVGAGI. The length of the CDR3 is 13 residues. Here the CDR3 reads CASSYGTENIQYF. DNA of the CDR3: TGTGCCAGCAGTTACGGGACAGAAAACATTCAGTACTTC.